This T cell receptor (beta chain) was obtained from a study of T-cell reconstitution after alpha-beta-depleted transplantation in children listed by TCRdb under 2016. Looking at the study overall: T-cell immune reconstitution after TCRalphabeta/CD19-depleted allogeneic hematopoietic cell transplantation in children was quantitatively tracked in the study by means of TCR repertoire profiling. On the study overall, not on this receptor specifically: Over subsequent months, a decline in hyperexpanded clone frequencies was noted, and after one year, T-cell counts and TCRbeta diversity were mostly ascribed to newly produced T cells. About two months after transplant, the apparently early recovery of alphabetaT-cell counts reportedly depended on just several hundred clones that had expanded rapidly and came from non-depleted graft cells. In some patients, the high TCRbeta diversity seen at day 60 was put down to recipient T cells and intrathymic progenitors that had survived conditioning.

Concerning this clonotype: Its recognized antigen is unknown. Base qualities are not at hand, and no much larger clone is one base apart.

The CDR3 runs 16 residues from the cysteine to the phenylalanine. The entry retains the CDR3 DNA only, 48 bases that are in frame from base 1. V is cut back by 6 bases and J by 7 bases, with 13 bases in the junction unmatched. The germline V gene encodes CDR1 KGHSH and CDR2 LQKENI. Libraries were prepared through PCR. Sequencing instrument: Illumina HiSeq 2500. To normalize quantification of the TCRbeta repertoire, the TCR libraries were built with molecular barcoding that relied on unique molecular identifiers. TCRdb applied fastp at Q25 and MiXCR to the public reads, then kept only in-frame beta chains. Duplicate CDR3 protein sequences are folded into a single record with the most common DNA and genes. A total of about 600,000 distinct CDR3 sequences appear in this sample, 10% to 15% of them only once. About 2.2% of the sample is held by the ten biggest clonotypes. Per the publication, the treatment or condition label means: allogeneic hematopoietic cell transplantation with graft depleted of TCRalphabeta T cells and CD19 B cells. The transplant recipients were children given TCRalphabeta/CD19-depleted allogeneic hematopoietic cell grafts.

This TCR derives from a male patient aged 10 to 17 who had a stem cell transplant for acute myeloid leukemia, so the T cells may come from the graft donor. The sample here was PBMCs, mostly from graft donor cells, taken 360 days after TCRalphabeta/CD19-depleted stem cell transplant. The chain joins TRBV18 to TRBJ2-1, with 9 central nucleotides matching TRBD1. The CDR3 reads as follows: CASSQPGTGRRNEQFF. The DNA is TGTGCCAGCTCGCAGCCGGGGACAGGGAGGCGGAATGAGCAGTTCTTC.